These 3 T cell receptor beta chains originate from one sample sequenced in a study of OX40 agonist ivuxolimab in advanced cancers. Only in-frame clones appear in the TCRdb table, and some are missing; sequencing was by immunoSEQ multiplex PCR. The data contain 13,000 to 15,000 clones, 93% of them singletons. This specimen was CD4+ or CD8+ T cells sorted from blood, taken in a trial of the OX40 agonist ivuxolimab. The receptors derive from an adult with an advanced solid tumor such as melanoma, head and neck, liver or kidney cancer.

This sequence joins TRBV5-4 and TRBJ2-1; possibly TRBD1 for D (6 bases). Germline-derived CDR1 and CDR2 are SGHNT and YYREEE (reference sequence). V was pared by 0 bases and J by 4 bases, with 11 bases between. The CDR3 is 15 amino acids. For the CDR3, the DNA is TGTGCCAGCAGCTTGGACGCTGGACAGTACAATGAGCAGTTCTTC. Translated: CASSLDAGQYNEQFF.

This clone occurred a few times. CDR3 in amino acids: CASSWNTEAFF. The DNA of the CDR3 is TGTGCCAGCAGTTGGAACACTGAAGCTTTCTTT. This rearrangement joins TRBV28 to TRBJ1-1, with D hard to call. CDR1 is MDHEN, CDR2 SYDVKM, per germline. V lost 4 bases to trimming and J lost 1 base, with 1 base between them. The CDR3 is 11 amino acids.

The chain joins TRBV7-8 to TRBJ2-7; 9 bases are a match to TRBD2. CDR1 and CDR2 (germline): SGHVS, FQNEAQ. Trimming cost V 2 bases and J 7 bases; bases outside gene matches: 6. The CDR3 totals 14 residues. The CDR3 sequence is CASSLKAGGREQYF. The CDR3 region has the DNA TGTGCCAGCAGCTTAAAAGCGGGAGGTCGGGAGCAGTACTTC. Based on the CDR3 plus reference TRBV7-8 and TRBJ2-7, the full variable domain is GAGVSQSPRYKVAKRGQDVALRCDPISGHVSLFWYQQALGQGPEFLTYFQNEAQLDKSGLPSDRFFAERPEGSVSTLKIQRTQQEDSAVYLCASSLKAGGREQYFGPGTRLTVT.